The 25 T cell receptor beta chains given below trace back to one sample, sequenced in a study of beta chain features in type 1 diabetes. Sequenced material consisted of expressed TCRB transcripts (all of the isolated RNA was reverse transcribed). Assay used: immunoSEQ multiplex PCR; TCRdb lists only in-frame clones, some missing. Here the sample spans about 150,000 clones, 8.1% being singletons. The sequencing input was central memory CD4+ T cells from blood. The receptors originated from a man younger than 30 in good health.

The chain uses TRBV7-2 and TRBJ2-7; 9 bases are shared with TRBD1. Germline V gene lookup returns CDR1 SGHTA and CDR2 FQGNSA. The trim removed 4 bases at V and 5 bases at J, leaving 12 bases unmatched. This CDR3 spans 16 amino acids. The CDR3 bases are TGTGCCAGCAGCTCATATAACCGGGACAGGGATCACGAGCAGTACTTC. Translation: CASSSYNRDRDHEQYF.

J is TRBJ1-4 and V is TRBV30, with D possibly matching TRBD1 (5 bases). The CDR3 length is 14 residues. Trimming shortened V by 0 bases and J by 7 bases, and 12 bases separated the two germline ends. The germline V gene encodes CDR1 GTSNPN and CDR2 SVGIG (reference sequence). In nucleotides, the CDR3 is TGTGCCTGGAGTGTAACCGGGGGGGGTGAAAAACTGTTTTTT. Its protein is CAWSVTGGGEKLFF. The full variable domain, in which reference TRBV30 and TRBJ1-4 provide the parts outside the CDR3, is SQTIHQWPATLVQPVGSPLSLECTVEGTSNPNLYWYRQAAGRGLQLLFYSVGIGQISSEVPQNLSASRPQDRQFILSSKKLLLSDSGFYLCAWSVTGGGEKLFFGSGTQLSVL.

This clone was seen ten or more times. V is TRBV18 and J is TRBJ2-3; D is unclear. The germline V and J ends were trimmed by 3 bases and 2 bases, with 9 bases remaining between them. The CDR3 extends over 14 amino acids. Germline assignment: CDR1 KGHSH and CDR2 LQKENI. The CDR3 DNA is TGTGCCAGCTCACCCCGTGGAGCCACAGATACGCAGTATTTT. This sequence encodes CASSPRGATDTQYF.

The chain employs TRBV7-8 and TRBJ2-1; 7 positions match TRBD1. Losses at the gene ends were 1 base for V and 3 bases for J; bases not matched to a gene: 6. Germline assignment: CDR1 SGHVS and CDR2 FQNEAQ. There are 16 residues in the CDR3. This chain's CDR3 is CASSLVQGDGYNEQFF. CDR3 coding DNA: TGTGCCAGCAGCTTAGTGCAGGGGGACGGCTACAATGAGCAGTTCTTC.

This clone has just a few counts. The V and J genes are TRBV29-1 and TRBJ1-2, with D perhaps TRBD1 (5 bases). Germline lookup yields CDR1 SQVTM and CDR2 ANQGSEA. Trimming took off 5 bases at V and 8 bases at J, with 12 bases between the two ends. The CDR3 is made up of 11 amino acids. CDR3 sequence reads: CSVSLQGGYTF. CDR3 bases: TGCAGCGTTTCGCTGCAGGGAGGCTACACCTTC. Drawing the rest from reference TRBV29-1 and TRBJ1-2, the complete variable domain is SAVISQKPSRDICQRGTSLTIQCQVDSQVTMMFWYRQQPGQSLTLIATANQGSEATYESGFVIDKFPISRPNLTFSTLTVSNMSPEDSSIYLCSVSLQGGYTFGSGTRLTVV.

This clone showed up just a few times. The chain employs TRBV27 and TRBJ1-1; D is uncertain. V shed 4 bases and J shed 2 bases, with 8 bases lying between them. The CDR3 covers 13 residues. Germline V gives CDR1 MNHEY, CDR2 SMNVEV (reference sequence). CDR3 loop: CASSWGANTEAFF. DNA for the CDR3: TGTGCCAGCAGTTGGGGAGCAAACACTGAAGCTTTCTTT.

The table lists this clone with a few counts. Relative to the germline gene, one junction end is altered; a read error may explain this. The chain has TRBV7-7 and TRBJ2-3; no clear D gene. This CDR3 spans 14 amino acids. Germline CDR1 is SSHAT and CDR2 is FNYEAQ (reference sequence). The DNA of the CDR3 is TGTGCTAGCAGCTTATCCGCGAGCACAGATACGCAGTATTTT. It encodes CASSLSASTDTQYF.

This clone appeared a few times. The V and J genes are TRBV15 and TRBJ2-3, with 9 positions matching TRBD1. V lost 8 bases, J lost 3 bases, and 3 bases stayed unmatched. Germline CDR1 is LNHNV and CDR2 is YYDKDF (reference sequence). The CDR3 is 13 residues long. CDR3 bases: TGTGCCACCGGGACAGGGAATACAGATACGCAGTATTTT. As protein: CATGTGNTDTQYF. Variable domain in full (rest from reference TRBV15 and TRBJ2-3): DAMVIQNPRYQVTQFGKPVTLSCSQTLNHNVMYWYQQKSSQAPKLLFHYYDKDFNNEADTPDNFQSRRPNTSFCFLDIRSPGLGDTAMYLCATGTGNTDTQYFGPGTRLTVL.

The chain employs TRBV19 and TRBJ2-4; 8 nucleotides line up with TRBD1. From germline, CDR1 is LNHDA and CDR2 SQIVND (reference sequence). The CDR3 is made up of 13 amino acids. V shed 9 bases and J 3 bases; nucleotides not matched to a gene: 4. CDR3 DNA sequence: TGTGCCAGCATAGGACAGGGCAAAAACATTCAGTACTTC. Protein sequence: CASIGQGKNIQYF.

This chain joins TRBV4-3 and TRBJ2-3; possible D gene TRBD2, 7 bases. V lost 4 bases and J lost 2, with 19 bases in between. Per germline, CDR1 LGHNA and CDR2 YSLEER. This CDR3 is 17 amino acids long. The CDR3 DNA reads TGCGCCAGCAGCCCCCGTACCACGGGGGGCAACACAGATACGCAGTATTTT. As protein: CASSPRTTGGNTDTQYF.

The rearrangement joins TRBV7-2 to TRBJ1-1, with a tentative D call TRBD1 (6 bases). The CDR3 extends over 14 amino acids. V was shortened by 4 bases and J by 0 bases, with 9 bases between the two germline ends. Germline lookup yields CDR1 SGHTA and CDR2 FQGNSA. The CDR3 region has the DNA TGTGCCAGCAGCTACACAGGGATGAACACTGAAGCTTTCTTT. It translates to CASSYTGMNTEAFF.

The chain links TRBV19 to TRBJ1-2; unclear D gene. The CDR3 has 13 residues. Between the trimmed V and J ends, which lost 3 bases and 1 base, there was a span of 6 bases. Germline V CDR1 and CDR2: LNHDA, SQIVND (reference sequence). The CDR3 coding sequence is TGTGCCAGTAGTATTGGGAGTAACTATGGCTACACCTTC. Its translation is CASSIGSNYGYTF.

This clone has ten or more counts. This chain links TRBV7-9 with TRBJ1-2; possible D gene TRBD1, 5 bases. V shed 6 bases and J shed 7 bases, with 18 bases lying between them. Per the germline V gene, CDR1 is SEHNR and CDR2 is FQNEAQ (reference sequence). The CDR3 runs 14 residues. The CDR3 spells CASSYQGVVSGYTF. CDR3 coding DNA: TGTGCCAGCAGTTATCAAGGGGTAGTGAGTGGCTACACCTTC.

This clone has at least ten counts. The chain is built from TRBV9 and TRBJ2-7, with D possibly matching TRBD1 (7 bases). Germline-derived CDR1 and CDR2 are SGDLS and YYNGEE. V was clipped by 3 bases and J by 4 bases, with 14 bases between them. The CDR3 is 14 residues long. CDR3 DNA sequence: TGTGCCAGCAGCGGGGCGGGACAGATGTACGAGCAGTACTTC. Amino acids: CASSGAGQMYEQYF.

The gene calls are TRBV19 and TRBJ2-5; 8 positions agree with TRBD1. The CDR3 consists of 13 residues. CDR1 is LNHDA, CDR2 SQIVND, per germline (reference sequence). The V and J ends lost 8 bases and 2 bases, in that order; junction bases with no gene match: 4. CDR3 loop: CASRGTGQETQYF. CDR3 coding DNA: TGTGCCAGTCGGGGGACAGGTCAAGAGACCCAGTACTTC.

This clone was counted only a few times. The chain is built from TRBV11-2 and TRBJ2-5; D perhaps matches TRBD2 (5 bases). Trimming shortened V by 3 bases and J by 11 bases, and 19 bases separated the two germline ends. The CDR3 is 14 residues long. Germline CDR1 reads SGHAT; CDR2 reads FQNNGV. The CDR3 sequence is CASSFGRRSGEQYF. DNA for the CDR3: TGTGCCAGCAGCTTCGGCAGGCGGTCTGGGGAGCAGTACTTC.

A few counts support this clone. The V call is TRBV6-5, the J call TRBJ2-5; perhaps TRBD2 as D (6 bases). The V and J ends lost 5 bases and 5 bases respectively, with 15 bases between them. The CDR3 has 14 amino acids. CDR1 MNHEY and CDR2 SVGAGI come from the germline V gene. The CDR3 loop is CASSAGTSGETQYF. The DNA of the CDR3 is TGTGCCAGCAGTGCCGGGACCAGCGGGGAGACCCAGTACTTC.

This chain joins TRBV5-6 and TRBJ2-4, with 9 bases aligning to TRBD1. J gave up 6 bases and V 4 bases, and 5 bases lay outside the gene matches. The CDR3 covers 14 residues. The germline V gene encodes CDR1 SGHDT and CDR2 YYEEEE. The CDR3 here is CASSLGQGINIQYF. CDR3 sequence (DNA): TGTGCCAGCAGCCTGGGACAGGGTATAAACATTCAGTACTTC.

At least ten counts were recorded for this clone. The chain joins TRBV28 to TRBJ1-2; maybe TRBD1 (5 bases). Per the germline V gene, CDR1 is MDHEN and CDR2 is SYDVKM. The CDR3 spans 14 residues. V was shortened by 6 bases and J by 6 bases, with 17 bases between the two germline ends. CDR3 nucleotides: TGTGCCAGCAGGGAGGGGCAGTTCCGGGATGGCTACACCTTC. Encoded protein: CASREGQFRDGYTF.

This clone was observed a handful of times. In DNA, the CDR3 is TGTGCCAGCAGTTCCAGTGGACAGGGTGATTCTGGCTACACCTTC. Protein sequence: CASSSSGQGDSGYTF. The chain carries TRBV28 and TRBJ1-2, with 8 bases identical to TRBD1. Germline trimming cut 4 bases from V and 7 bases from J; bases unmatched to any gene: 11. Per germline, CDR1 MDHEN and CDR2 SYDVKM. The CDR3 covers 15 residues.

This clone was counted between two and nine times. The CDR3 here is CASSLAQGPRIFKNIQYF. For the CDR3, the DNA is TGTGCCAGCAGCTTAGCGCAGGGGCCGAGGATATTCAAAAACATTCAGTACTTC. The rearrangement links TRBV7-9 to TRBJ2-4; D is possibly TRBD1 (6 bases). Deletions cut 0 bases from V and 3 bases from J, with 18 bases between. Germline lookup yields CDR1 SEHNR and CDR2 FQNEAQ (reference sequence). This CDR3 has 18 residues.

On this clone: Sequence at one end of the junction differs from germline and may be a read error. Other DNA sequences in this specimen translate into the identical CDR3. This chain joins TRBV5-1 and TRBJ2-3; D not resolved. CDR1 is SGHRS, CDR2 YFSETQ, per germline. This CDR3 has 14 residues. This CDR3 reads CASSLADITDTQYF. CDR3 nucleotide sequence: TGCGCCAGCAGTTTGGCCGACATCACAGATACGCAGTATTTT.

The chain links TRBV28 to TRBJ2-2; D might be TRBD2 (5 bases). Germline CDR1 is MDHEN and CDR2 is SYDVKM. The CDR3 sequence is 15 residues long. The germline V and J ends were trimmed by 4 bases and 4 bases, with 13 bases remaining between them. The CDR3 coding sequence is TGTGCCAGCAGTTCAGAGGGCCTGAGCACCGGGGAGCTGTTTTTT. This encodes CASSSEGLSTGELFF.

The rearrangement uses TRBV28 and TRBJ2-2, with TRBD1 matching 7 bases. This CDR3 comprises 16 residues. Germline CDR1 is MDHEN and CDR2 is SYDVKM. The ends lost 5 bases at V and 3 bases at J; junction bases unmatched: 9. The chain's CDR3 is CASSAAGTVDTGELFF. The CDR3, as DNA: TGTGCCAGCAGTGCCGCCGGGACAGTCGACACCGGGGAGCTGTTTTTT.

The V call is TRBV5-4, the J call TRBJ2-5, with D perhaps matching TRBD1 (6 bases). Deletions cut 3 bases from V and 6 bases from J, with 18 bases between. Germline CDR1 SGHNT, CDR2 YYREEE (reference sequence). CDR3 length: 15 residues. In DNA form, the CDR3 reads TGTGCCAGCAGCTATACTACAGGGTCCCTGAAGACCCAGTACTTC. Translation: CASSYTTGSLKTQYF.